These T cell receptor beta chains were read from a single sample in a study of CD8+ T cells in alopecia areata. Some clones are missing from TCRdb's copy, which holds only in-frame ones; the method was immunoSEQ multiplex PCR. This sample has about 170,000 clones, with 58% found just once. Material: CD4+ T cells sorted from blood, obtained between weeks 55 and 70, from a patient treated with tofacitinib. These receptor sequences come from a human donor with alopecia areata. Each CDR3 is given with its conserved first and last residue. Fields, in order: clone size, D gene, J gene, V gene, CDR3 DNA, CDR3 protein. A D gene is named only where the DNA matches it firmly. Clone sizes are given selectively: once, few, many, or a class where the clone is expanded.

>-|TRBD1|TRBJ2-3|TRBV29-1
TGCAGCGTTGACGAGGGACAGGGATCAGATACGCAGTATTTT
CSVDEGQGSDTQYF
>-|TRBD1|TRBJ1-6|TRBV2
TGTGCCAGCAGTGACCCGCCAACAGGGGAGGGTTCACCCCTCCACTTT
CASSDPPTGEGSPLHF
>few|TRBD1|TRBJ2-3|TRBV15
TGTGCCACCAGCAGAGGAGGGACAGGGGGATTGGATACGCAGTATTTT
CATSRGGTGGLDTQYF
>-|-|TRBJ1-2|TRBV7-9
TGTGCCAGCACCCCAGGGATTTATGGCTACACCTTC
CASTPGIYGYTF
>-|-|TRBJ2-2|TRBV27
TGTGCCAGCAGTTTAGGCTGGCTAGCTGGCACCGGGGAGCTGTTTTTT
CASSLGWLAGTGELFF
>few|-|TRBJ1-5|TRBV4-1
TGCGCCAGCAGCCCCCCTTTGGACCAGCCCCAGCATTTT
CASSPPLDQPQHF
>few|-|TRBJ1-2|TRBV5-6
TGTGCCAGCAGCTTGGCTCGGGGCTACACCTTC
CASSLARGYTF
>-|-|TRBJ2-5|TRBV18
TGTGCCAGCTCACCACGCTCAGCTGAGACCCAGTACTTC
CASSPRSAETQYF
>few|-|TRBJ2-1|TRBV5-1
TGCGCCAGCAGCTTGGATGGTGGGGCGCGTTTGCAGTTCTTC
CASSLDGGARLQFF
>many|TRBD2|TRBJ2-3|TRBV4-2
TGTGCCAGCAGCCAAGGTAGCGGGGGCGGCACAGATACGCAGTATTTT
CASSQGSGGGTDTQYF
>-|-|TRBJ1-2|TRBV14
TGTGCCAGCAGCCAAGGTCTGGTCAGGGGAGATGGCTACACCTTC
CASSQGLVRGDGYTF
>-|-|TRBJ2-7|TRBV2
TGTGCCAGCAAACAGGAATACGAGCAGTACTTC
CASKQEYEQYF
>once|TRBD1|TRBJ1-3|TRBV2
TGTGCCAGCAGATTGGACAGGGGCTCTGGAAACACCATATATTTT
CASRLDRGSGNTIYF
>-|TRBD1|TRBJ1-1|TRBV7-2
TGTGCCAGCAGCTTGACAGGGGGCACTGAAGCTTTCTTT
CASSLTGGTEAFF
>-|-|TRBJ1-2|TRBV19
TGTGCCAGTAGCCGGGGCCGACACTATGGCTACACCTTC
CASSRGRHYGYTF
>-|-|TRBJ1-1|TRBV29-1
TGCAGCGTTGAAGGTCAAAGGGAGACTGAAGCTTTCTTT
CSVEGQRETEAFF
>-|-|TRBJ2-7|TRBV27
TGTGCCAGCAGTTTCCCCACAGTCTACGAGCAGTACTTC
CASSFPTVYEQYF
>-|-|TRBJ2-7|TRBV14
TGTGCCAGCAGCCAACTAGCTCAAACTGGATACGAGCAGTACTTC
CASSQLAQTGYEQYF
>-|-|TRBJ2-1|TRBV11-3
TGTGCCAGCAGCCCGAGGGGGACTGGTTACAATGAGCAGTTCTTC
CASSPRGTGYNEQFF
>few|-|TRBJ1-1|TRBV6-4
TGTGCCAGCAGCGTGGGCCAGAACACTGAAGCTTTCTTT
CASSVGQNTEAFF
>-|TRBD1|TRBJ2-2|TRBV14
TGTGCCAGCAGCCGACGGGACAGGCTAAACACCGGGGAGCTGTTTTTT
CASSRRDRLNTGELFF
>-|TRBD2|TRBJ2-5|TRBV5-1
TGCGCCAGCAGAAACTTCGGACGGGGGGTCCAAGAGACCCAGTACTTC
CASRNFGRGVQETQYF
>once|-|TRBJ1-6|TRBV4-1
TGCGCCAGCAGCCAGTTAGTAGCTTCACCCCTCCACTTT
CASSQLVASPLHF
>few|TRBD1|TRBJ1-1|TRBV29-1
TGCAGCGTTGGGGTACAGGGGGGCACTGAAGCTTTCTTT
CSVGVQGGTEAFF
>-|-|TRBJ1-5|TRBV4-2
TGTGCCAGCAGCCAAGACGGGCAGCAGCCCCAGCATTTT
CASSQDGQQPQHF
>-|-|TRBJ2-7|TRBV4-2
TGTGCCAGCAGCCAACTTAGCGACTCCTACGAGCAGTACTTC
CASSQLSDSYEQYF
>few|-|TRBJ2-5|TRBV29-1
TGCAGCGTGGGACGGAACCAAGAGACCCAGTACTTC
CSVGRNQETQYF
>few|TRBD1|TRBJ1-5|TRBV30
TGTGCCTGGAGTTTATCGGACAGGGTACGCAATCAGCCCCAGCATTTT
CAWSLSDRVRNQPQHF
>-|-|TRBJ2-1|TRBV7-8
TGTGCCAGCAGGTCGGACAGAATCTCCTACAATGAGCAGTTCTTC
CASRSDRISYNEQFF
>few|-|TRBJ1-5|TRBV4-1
TGCGCCAGCAGCCAAGATGGAGGGCGGGGGAATAATCAGCCCCAGCATTTT
CASSQDGGRGNNQPQHF
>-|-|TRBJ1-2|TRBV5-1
TGTGCCAGCAGCTCCCAAGCGCACTATGGCTACACCTTC
CASSSQAHYGYTF
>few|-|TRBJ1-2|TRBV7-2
TGTGCCAGCAGCGAGGACAGTAACTATGGCTACACCTTC
CASSEDSNYGYTF
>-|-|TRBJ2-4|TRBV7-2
TGTGCCAGCAGCCCCACTGGGGGGACAAAAAACATTCAGTACTTC
CASSPTGGTKNIQYF
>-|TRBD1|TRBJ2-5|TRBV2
TGTGCCAGCAATACCGGGACAGGGGAGACCCAGTACTTC
CASNTGTGETQYF
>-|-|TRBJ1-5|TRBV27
TGTGCCAGCAGTCTTCTGGGGGGGAGGAGAAGGCAGCCCCAGCATTTT
CASSLLGGRRRQPQHF
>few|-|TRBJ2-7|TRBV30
TGTGCCTGGAGTTTAATCAGGGCAGGGTACGAGCAGTACTTC
CAWSLIRAGYEQYF
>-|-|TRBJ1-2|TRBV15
TGTGCCACCAGCAGAGATCGGCAGCTCATCTATGGCTACACCTTC
CATSRDRQLIYGYTF
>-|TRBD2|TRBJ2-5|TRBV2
TGTGCCGGAACCGGCACTACACCGGGACTACAAGAGACCCAGTACTTC
CAGTGTTPGLQETQYF
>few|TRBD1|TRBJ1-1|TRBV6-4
TGTGCCAGCAGTACCGACAGGGACACTGAAGCTTTCTTT
CASSTDRDTEAFF
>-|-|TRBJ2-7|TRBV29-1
TGCAGCGTTGAAGGAGAAGGGCGAAGCTCCTACGAGCAGTACTTC
CSVEGEGRSSYEQYF
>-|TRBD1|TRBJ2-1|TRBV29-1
TGCAGCCTTATACCGGGACAGGGGGCGAATGAGCAGTTCTTC
CSLIPGQGANEQFF
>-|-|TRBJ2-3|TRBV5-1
TGCGCCAGCAGCTTGGACCAGGGCACAGATACGCAGTATTTT
CASSLDQGTDTQYF
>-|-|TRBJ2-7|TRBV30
TGTGCCTGGAGTGTAGGGCGCTACGAGCAGTACTTC
CAWSVGRYEQYF
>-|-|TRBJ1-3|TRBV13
TGTGCCAGCAGCCGACGGTTCTCTGGAAACACCATATATTTT
CASSRRFSGNTIYF
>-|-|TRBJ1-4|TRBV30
TGTGCCTGGAGAGGTGTGGGGAATGAAAAACTGTTTTTT
CAWRGVGNEKLFF
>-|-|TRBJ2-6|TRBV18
TGTGCCAGCTCGGCGCCTTCCTCTGGGGCCAACGTCCTGACTTTC
CASSAPSSGANVLTF